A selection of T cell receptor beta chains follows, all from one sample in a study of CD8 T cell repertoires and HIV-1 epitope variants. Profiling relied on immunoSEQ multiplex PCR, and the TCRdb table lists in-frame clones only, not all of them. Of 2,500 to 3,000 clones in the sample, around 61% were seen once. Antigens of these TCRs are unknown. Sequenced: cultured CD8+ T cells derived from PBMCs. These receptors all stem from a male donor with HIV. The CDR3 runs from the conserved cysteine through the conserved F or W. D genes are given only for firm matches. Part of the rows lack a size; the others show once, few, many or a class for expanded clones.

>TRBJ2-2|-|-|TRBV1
CTSSQTLNTGELFF
TGCACCAGCAGCCAGACACTTAACACCGGGGAGCTGTTTTTT
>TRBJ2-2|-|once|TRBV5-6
CASTQGGGELFF
TGTGCCAGCACCCAAGGTGGCGGGGAGCTGTTTTTT
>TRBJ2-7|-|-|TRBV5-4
CASSLGRTESYEQYF
TGTGCCAGCAGCTTGGGACGGACAGAGTCCTACGAGCAGTACTTC
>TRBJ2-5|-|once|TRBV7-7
CASSQGGAVQETQYF
TGTGCCAGCAGCCAGGGGGGGGCTGTACAAGAGACCCAGTACTTC
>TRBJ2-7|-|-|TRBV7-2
CASSLGTLSSYEQYF
TGTGCCAGCAGCTTAGGGACATTGAGCTCCTACGAGCAGTACTTC
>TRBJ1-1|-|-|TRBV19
CASSIGLRGYTEAFF
TGTGCCAGTAGTATAGGTCTACGGGGATACACTGAAGCTTTCTTT
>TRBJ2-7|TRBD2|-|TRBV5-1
CASVPGLAGISYEQYF
TGCGCCAGCGTCCCGGGACTAGCGGGGATCTCCTACGAGCAGTACTTC
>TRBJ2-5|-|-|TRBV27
CASSLGSGSQYF
TGTGCCAGCAGTTTGGGGAGTGGGTCCCAGTACTTC
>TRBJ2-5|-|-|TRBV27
CASSRTTGRRGETQYF
TGTGCCAGCAGTAGAACAACAGGGAGAAGGGGAGAGACCCAGTACTTC
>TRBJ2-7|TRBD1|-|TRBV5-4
CASSLGQGNEQYF
TGTGCCAGCAGCTTGGGACAGGGGAACGAGCAGTACTTC
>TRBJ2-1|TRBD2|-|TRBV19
CASSMAGVWMDNEQFF
TGTGCCAGTAGTATGGCGGGGGTTTGGATGGACAATGAGCAGTTCTTC
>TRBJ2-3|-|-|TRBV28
CASSHPATLGTDTQYF
TGTGCCAGCAGTCACCCGGCCACACTAGGCACAGATACGCAGTATTTT
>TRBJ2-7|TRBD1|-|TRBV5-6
CASSFGTASYEQYF
TGTGCCAGCAGCTTTGGGACAGCCTCCTACGAGCAGTACTTC
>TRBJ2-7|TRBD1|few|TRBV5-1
CASSLYQGDHEQYF
TGCGCCAGCAGCTTGTACCAGGGGGACCACGAGCAGTACTTC
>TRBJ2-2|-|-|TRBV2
CASKSTYANTGELFF
TGTGCCAGCAAGTCAACATACGCGAACACCGGGGAGCTGTTTTTT
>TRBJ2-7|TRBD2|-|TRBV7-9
CASTARTSGKSYEQYF
TGTGCCAGCACCGCGAGGACTAGCGGGAAGTCCTACGAGCAGTACTTC
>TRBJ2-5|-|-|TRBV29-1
CSVEAPGVETQYF
TGCAGCGTTGAAGCCCCTGGGGTAGAGACCCAGTACTTC
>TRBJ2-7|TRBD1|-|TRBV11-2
CASSLEGQGNSYEQYF
TGTGCCAGCAGCTTAGAGGGACAGGGGAACTCCTACGAGCAGTACTTC
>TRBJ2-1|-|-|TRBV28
CASSFSQGNEQFF
TGTGCCAGCAGTTTTTCACAAGGCAATGAGCAGTTCTTC
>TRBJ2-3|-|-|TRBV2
CASSEAEAREGTDTQYF
TGTGCCAGCAGTGAAGCAGAGGCGAGGGAGGGCACAGATACGCAGTATTTT
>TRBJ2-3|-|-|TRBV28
CASMGGDTQYF
TGTGCCAGTATGGGGGGAGATACGCAGTATTTT
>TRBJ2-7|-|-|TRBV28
CASSLYGGGSYEQYF
TGTGCCAGCAGTTTATATGGGGGTGGTAGCTACGAGCAGTACTTC
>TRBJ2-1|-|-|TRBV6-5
CASSYSGRGRRNEQFF
TGTGCCAGCAGTTACTCGGGCAGGGGAAGGCGAAATGAGCAGTTCTTC
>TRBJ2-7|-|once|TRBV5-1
CASEGDSYEQYF
TGCGCCAGCGAAGGGGATTCCTACGAGCAGTACTTC
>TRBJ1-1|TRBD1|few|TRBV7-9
CASSLSGGSYEAFF
TGTGCCAGCAGCCTATCAGGGGGTAGCTATGAAGCTTTCTTT
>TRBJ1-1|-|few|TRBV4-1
CASSQGGSTEAFF
TGCGCCAGCAGCCAAGGAGGGAGCACTGAAGCTTTCTTT
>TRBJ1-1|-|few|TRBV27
CASSLSGVATEAFF
TGTGCCAGCAGTTTATCCGGTGTCGCCACTGAAGCTTTCTTT
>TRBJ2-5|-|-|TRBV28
CASSPGQLQETQYF
TGTGCCAGCAGCCCAGGACAGCTTCAAGAGACCCAGTACTTC
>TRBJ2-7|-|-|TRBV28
CASSGTYEQYF
TGTGCCAGCAGCGGGACTTACGAGCAGTACTTC
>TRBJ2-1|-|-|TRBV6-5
CASSYSGVAYNEQFF
TGTGCCAGCAGTTACTCGGGAGTCGCCTACAATGAGCAGTTCTTC
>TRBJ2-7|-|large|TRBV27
CASSLSVGTYSYEQYF
TGTGCCAGCAGTTTATCGGTTGGGACGTACTCCTACGAGCAGTACTTC
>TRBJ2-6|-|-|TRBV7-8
CASSAEDKAGANVLTF
TGTGCCAGCAGTGCCGAAGACAAGGCTGGGGCCAACGTCCTGACTTTC
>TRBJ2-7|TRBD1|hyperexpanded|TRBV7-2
CASSLGQYLREQYF
TGTGCCAGCAGCTTGGGACAGTACCTTCGTGAGCAGTACTTC
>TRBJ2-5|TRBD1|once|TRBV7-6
CASSLARDRSGRETQYF
TGTGCCAGCAGCTTAGCCCGGGACAGGAGTGGGAGAGAGACCCAGTACTTC
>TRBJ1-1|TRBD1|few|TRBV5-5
CASSRTGDTEAFF
TGTGCCAGCAGTCGGACAGGGGACACTGAAGCTTTCTTT
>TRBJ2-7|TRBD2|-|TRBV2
CASSELAAYEQYF
TGTGCCAGCAGTGAACTAGCGGCCTACGAGCAGTACTTC
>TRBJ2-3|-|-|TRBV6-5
CASSYELTDTQYF
TGTGCCAGCAGTTATGAACTCACAGATACGCAGTATTTT
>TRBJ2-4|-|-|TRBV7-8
CALGEDQNIQYF
TGTGCCTTGGGGGAGGACCAAAACATTCAGTACTTC
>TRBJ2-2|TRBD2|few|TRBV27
CASSFTTSGNLNTGELFF
TGTGCCAGCAGTTTTACGACTAGCGGGAACTTAAACACCGGGGAGCTGTTTTTT
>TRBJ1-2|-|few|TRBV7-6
CASSPDGVGGYTF
TGTGCCAGCAGCCCGGACGGAGTTGGCGGCTACACCTTC
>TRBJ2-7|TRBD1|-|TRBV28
CASSLGTAAEQYF
TGTGCCAGCAGTCTGGGGACAGCGGCCGAGCAGTACTTC
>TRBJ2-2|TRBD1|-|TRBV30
CAWSIRTGSGELFF
TGTGCCTGGAGTATCCGGACAGGGTCCGGGGAGCTGTTTTTT
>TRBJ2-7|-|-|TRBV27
CASSLRTSETGRYEQYF
TGTGCCAGCAGTTTAAGAACTTCAGAGACAGGGAGGTACGAGCAGTACTTC
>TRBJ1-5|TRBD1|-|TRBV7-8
CASSFTGDGNQPQHF
TGTGCCAGCAGCTTCACAGGGGACGGAAATCAGCCCCAGCATTTT
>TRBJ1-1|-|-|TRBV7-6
CASIEYSGTEAFF
TGTGCCAGCATTGAGTATTCGGGCACTGAAGCTTTCTTT
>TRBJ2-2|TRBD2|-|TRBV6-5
CASSAQGGTGELFF
TGTGCCAGCAGTGCCCAGGGAGGGACCGGGGAGCTGTTTTTT
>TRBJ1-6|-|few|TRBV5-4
CASSFREGNSPLHF
TGTGCCAGCAGTTTCAGGGAGGGGAATTCACCCCTCCACTTT
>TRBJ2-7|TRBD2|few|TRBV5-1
CASSLYSGTTSSYEQYF
TGCGCCAGCAGCTTATACAGCGGGACCACAAGCTCCTACGAGCAGTACTTC
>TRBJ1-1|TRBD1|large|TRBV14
CASSQSGGAFF
TGTGCCAGCAGCCAGTCAGGGGGGGCTTTCTTT
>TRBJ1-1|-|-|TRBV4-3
CASSQDPGGGTEAFF
TGCGCCAGCAGCCAAGATCCTGGGGGTGGCACTGAAGCTTTCTTT
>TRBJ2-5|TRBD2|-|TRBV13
CASSFLASGYQETQYF
TGTGCCAGCAGCTTTTTAGCTAGCGGGTACCAAGAGACCCAGTACTTC
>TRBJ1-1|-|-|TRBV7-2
CASSLGNPEAFF
TGTGCCAGCAGCTTGGGTAACCCTGAAGCTTTCTTT